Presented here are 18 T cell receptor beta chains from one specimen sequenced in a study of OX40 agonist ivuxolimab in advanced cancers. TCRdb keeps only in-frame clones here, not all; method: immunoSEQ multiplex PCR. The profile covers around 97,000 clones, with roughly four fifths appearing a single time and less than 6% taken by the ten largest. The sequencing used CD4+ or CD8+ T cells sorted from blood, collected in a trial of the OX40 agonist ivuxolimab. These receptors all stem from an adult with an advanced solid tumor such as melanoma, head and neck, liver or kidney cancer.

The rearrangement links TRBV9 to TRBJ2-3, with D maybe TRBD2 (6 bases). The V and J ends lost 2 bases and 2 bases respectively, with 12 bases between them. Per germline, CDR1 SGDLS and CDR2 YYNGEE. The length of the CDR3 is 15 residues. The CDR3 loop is CASSVDSGLTDTQYF. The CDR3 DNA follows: TGTGCCAGCAGCGTTGATAGCGGACTCACAGATACGCAGTATTTT.

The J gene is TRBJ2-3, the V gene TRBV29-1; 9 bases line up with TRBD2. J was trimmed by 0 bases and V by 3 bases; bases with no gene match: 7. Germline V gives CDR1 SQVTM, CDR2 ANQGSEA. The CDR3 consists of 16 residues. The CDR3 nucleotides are TGCAGCGTTGAGGGGGGACTAGCCCCAAGCACAGATACGCAGTATTTT. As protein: CSVEGGLAPSTDTQYF.

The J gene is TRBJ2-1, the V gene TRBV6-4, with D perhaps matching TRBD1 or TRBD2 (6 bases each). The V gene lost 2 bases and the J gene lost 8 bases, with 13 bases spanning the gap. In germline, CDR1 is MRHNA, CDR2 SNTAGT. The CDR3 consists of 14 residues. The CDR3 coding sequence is TGTGCCAGCAGTGACAGGGGGGCCGAAGATGAGCAGTTCTTC. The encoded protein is CASSDRGAEDEQFF.

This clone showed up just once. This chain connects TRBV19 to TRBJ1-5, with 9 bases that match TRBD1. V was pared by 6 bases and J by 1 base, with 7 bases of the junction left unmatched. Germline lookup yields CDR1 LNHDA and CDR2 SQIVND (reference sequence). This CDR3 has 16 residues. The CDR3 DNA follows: TGTGCCAGTAGGGGACAGGGCGGAGGGAGCAATCAGCCCCAGCATTTT. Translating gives CASRGQGGGSNQPQHF.

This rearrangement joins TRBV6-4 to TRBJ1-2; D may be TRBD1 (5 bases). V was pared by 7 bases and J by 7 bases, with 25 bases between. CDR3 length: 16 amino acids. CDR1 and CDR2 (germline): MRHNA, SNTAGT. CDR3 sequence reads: CASTSLGRQGSSGYTF. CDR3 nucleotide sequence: TGTGCCAGCACCTCACTGGGCCGCCAGGGTAGTTCTGGCTACACCTTC.

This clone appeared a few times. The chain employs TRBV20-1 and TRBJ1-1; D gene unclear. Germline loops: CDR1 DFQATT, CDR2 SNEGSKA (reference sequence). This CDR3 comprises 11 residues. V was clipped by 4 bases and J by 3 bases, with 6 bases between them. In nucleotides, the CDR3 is TGCAGTGCTACAGGTTACACTGAAGCTTTCTTT. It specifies CSATGYTEAFF.

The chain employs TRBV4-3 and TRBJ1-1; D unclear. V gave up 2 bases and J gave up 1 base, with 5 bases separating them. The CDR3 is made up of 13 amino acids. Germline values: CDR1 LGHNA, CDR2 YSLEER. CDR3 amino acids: CASSQNPNTEAFF. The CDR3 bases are TGCGCCAGCAGCCAAAACCCGAACACTGAAGCTTTCTTT.

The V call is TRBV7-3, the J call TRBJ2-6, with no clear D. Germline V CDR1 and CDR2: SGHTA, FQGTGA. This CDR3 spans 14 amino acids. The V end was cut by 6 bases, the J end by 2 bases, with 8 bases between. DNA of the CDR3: TGTGCCAGCAGTAGGACGGCTGGGGCCAACGTCCTGACTTTC. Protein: CASSRTAGANVLTF.

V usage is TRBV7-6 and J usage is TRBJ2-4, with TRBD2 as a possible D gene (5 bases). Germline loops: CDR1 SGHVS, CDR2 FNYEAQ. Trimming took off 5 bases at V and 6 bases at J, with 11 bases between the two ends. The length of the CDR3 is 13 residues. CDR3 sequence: CASSADSLNIQYF. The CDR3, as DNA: TGTGCCAGCAGCGCGGACTCACTAAACATTCAGTACTTC.

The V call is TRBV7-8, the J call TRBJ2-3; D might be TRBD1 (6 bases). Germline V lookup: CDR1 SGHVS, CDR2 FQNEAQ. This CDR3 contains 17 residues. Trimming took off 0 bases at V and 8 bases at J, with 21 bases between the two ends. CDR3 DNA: TGTGCCAGCAGCTTAGCCAGGAGACAGGACCTAGGAGGTACGCAGTATTTT. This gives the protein CASSLARRQDLGGTQYF.

The CDR3 loop reads CASKGDGYTF. CDR3 DNA: TGTGCCAGTAAGGGGGATGGCTACACCTTC. V gene TRBV19 combines with J gene TRBJ1-2; TRBD1 might be the D (6 bases). The ends were cut back, 7 bases at V and 6 bases at J, with 6 bases in the middle. Germline CDR1 reads LNHDA; CDR2 reads SQIVND (reference sequence). The CDR3 contains 10 residues.

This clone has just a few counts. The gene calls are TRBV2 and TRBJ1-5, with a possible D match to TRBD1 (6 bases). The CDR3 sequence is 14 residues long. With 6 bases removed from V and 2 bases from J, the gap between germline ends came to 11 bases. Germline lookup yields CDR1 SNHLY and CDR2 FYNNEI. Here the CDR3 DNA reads TGTGCCAGCAGGGACAGTCCGGGCAATCAGCCCCAGCATTTT. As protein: CASRDSPGNQPQHF.

This chain's CDR3 is CASSVGPGQGYGYTF. The DNA for the CDR3 is TGTGCCAGCAGCGTAGGTCCAGGGCAAGGCTATGGCTACACCTTC. The chain has TRBV9 and TRBJ1-2; D might be TRBD1 (5 bases). The germline gives CDR1 SGDLS, CDR2 YYNGEE. The CDR3 is 15 residues long. Trimming pared 0 bases from V and 4 bases from J, leaving 13 bases between.

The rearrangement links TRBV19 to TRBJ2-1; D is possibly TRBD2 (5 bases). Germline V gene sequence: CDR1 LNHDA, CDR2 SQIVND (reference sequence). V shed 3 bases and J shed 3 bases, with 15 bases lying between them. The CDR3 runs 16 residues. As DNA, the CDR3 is TGTGCCAGTAGTATTTGGGCGGCGGGTGGCTACAATGAGCAGTTCTTC. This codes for CASSIWAAGGYNEQFF.

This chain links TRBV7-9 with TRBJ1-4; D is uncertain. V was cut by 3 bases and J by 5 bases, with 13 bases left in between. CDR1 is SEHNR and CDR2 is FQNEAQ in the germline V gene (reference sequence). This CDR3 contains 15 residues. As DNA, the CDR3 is TGTGCCAGCAGCTTCGAGAGACGCGCCAATGAAAAACTGTTTTTT. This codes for CASSFERRANEKLFF.

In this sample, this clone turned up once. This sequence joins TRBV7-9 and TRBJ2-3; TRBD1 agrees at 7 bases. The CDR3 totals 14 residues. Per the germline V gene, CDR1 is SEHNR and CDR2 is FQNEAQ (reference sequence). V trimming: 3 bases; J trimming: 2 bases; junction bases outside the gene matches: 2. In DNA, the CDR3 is TGTGCCAGCAGCTTGACAGGGTACACAGATACGCAGTATTTT. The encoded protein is CASSLTGYTDTQYF.

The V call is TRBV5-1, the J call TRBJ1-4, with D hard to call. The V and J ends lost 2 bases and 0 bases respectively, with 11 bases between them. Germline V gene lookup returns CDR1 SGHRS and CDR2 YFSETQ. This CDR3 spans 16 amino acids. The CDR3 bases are TGCGCCAGCAGCTTCGGCAGTTTAGCAACTAATGAAAAACTGTTTTTT. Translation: CASSFGSLATNEKLFF. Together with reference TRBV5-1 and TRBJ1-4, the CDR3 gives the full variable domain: KAGVTQTPRYLIKTRGQQVTLSCSPISGHRSVSWYQQTPGQGLQFLFEYFSETQRNKGNFPGRFSGRQFSNSRSEMNVSTLELGDSALYLCASSFGSLATNEKLFFGSGTQLSVL.

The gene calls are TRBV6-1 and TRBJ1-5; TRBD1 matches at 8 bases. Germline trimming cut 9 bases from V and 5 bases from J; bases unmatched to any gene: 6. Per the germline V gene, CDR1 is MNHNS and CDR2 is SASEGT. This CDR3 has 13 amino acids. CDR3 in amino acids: CASKDRAYQPQHF. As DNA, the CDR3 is TGTGCCAGTAAGGACAGGGCTTATCAGCCCCAGCATTTT.